A selection of T cell receptor beta chains follows, all from one sample in a study of shared clonotypes between healthy human individuals. The repertoire was sequenced with immunoSEQ multiplex PCR; TCRdb's copy has only in-frame clones and lacks some. The table records approximately 720,000 clones, about two thirds of them present only once. Input material: memory CD4+ T cells sorted from blood. These TCRs come from a woman between 25 and 40 years old in good health. Each CDR3 is given with its conserved first and last residue. D genes are given only for firm matches. Clone size is not always given. Where it is, it says once, few, many or a class for expanded clones.

j_gene	len	abundance	v_gene	d_gene	CDR3aa	CDR3nt
TRBJ2-7	14	.	TRBV5-6	.	CASSRDRNSYEQYF	TGTGCCAGCAGCCGCGACAGGAACTCCTACGAGCAGTACTTC
TRBJ2-6	16	.	TRBV29-1	.	CSVAQAQFSGANVLTF	TGCAGCGTTGCGCAGGCCCAATTCTCTGGGGCCAACGTCCTGACTTTC
TRBJ1-1	15	.	TRBV28	.	CASSPLGAAGTEAFF	TGTGCCAGCAGCCCACTTGGGGCGGCGGGCACTGAAGCTTTCTTT
TRBJ2-7	15	.	TRBV19	TRBD2	CASSSSTSGSYEQYF	TGTGCCAGTAGTTCATCGACTAGCGGCTCCTACGAGCAGTACTTC
TRBJ2-7	13	.	TRBV6-6	TRBD1	CASSDRGAYEQYF	TGTGCCAGCAGTGACAGGGGGGCCTACGAGCAGTACTTC
TRBJ2-7	15	few	TRBV28	TRBD2	CASSLRTSGMYEQYF	TGTGCCAGCAGTTTAAGGACTAGCGGGATGTACGAGCAGTACTTC
TRBJ2-5	16	.	TRBV19	TRBD2	CASSIGTSGIMETQYF	TGTGCCAGTAGTATAGGGACTAGCGGGATTATGGAGACCCAGTACTTC
TRBJ2-1	16	.	TRBV21-1	.	CASSKALGGRVNEQFF	TGTGCCAGCAGCAAAGCGCTTGGCGGGAGAGTCAATGAGCAGTTCTTC
TRBJ2-7	14	.	TRBV28	.	CASSFPLSPYEQYF	TGTGCCAGCAGTTTCCCACTGTCCCCTTACGAGCAGTACTTC
TRBJ2-1	12	.	TRBV21-1	.	CASSPPKNEQFF	TGTGCCAGCAGCCCACCAAAAAATGAGCAGTTCTTC
TRBJ1-4	16	.	TRBV9	TRBD1	CASSPRLPGQGEKLFF	TGTGCCAGCAGCCCCCGTCTCCCGGGACAGGGGGAAAAACTGTTTTTT
TRBJ1-2	15	.	TRBV6-5	TRBD1	CASSYSGQGNYGYTF	TGTGCCAGCAGTTACTCGGGACAGGGAAACTATGGCTACACCTTC
TRBJ2-3	17	.	TRBV7-9	TRBD2	CASSPGGSPKRPDTQYF	TGTGCCAGCAGCCCCGGGGGGTCCCCCAAGAGACCAGATACGCAGTATTTT
TRBJ2-6	21	.	TRBV29-1	.	CSVPSSGPNRDVSSGANVLTF	TGCAGCGTCCCCTCATCTGGCCCAAATCGGGACGTGAGCTCTGGGGCCAACGTCCTGACTTTC
TRBJ1-3	15	.	TRBV9	.	CASSRRGGAGNTIYF	TGTGCCAGCAGCAGAAGGGGAGGTGCTGGAAACACCATATATTTT
TRBJ2-1	13	.	TRBV5-1	.	CASSLQVSDEQFF	TGCGCCAGCAGCTTGCAGGTTTCAGATGAGCAGTTCTTC
TRBJ2-2	16	.	TRBV7-3	.	CASSLRGPANTGELFF	TGTGCCAGCAGCTTAAGAGGGCCCGCGAACACCGGGGAGCTGTTTTTT
TRBJ1-2	16	.	TRBV28	TRBD1	CASNRQGVRRADGYTF	TGTGCCAGCAACAGACAGGGAGTGCGACGGGCCGATGGCTACACCTTC
TRBJ2-7	15	.	TRBV4-2	.	CASSQDWGETYEQYF	TGTGCCAGCAGCCAAGATTGGGGGGAAACCTACGAGCAGTACTTC
TRBJ2-7	12	once	TRBV27	.	CASSPQAGEQYF	TGTGCCAGCAGTCCCCAAGCCGGCGAGCAGTACTTC
TRBJ2-1	15	.	TRBV5-1	TRBD2	CASSAGGGRDHEQFF	TGCGCCAGCAGCGCCGGAGGCGGGAGGGATCATGAGCAGTTCTTC
TRBJ2-5	14	.	TRBV11-2	.	CASSSTLAQETQYF	TGTGCCAGCAGCTCCACCTTAGCGCAAGAGACCCAGTACTTC
TRBJ2-5	13	.	TRBV19	.	CASSRTGEETQYF	TGTGCCAGTAGCCGGACCGGGGAAGAGACCCAGTACTTC
TRBJ1-5	15	.	TRBV9	TRBD1	CASSVDRGDNQPQHF	TGTGCCAGCAGCGTGGACAGGGGAGACAATCAGCCCCAGCATTTT
TRBJ2-7	13	few	TRBV19	.	CASSIDGYYEQYF	TGTGCCAGTAGTATAGACGGATACTACGAGCAGTACTTC
TRBJ1-3	17	.	TRBV7-8	TRBD1	CASSGTAGQGRGNTIYF	TGTGCCAGCAGCGGAACTGCGGGACAGGGGAGAGGAAACACCATATATTTT
TRBJ1-5	14	.	TRBV19	TRBD1	CASSRQGPNQPQHF	TGTGCCAGTAGTCGACAGGGCCCCAATCAGCCCCAGCATTTT
TRBJ2-2	18	.	TRBV28	TRBD2	CASSPRTSGTGYTGELFF	TGTGCCAGCAGTCCCCGGACTAGCGGGACGGGGTACACCGGGGAGCTGTTTTTT
TRBJ1-2	12	.	TRBV7-9	.	CASSLGTSPYTF	TGTGCCAGCAGCTTAGGGACCTCGCCATACACCTTC
TRBJ2-2	17	.	TRBV4-2	TRBD2	CASSPATSGENTGELFF	TGTGCCAGCAGCCCGGCCACTAGCGGGGAGAACACCGGGGAGCTGTTTTTT
TRBJ1-1	14	.	TRBV19	.	CASSVERGNTEAFF	TGTGCCAGTAGTGTGGAGAGGGGTAACACTGAAGCTTTCTTT
TRBJ2-2	13	.	TRBV5-1	.	CASSLNPGGELFF	TGCGCCAGCAGCTTAAACCCGGGCGGGGAGCTGTTTTTT
TRBJ2-3	15	once	TRBV2	.	CASSGLVGVSDTQYF	TGTGCCAGCAGTGGACTAGTCGGTGTCTCAGATACGCAGTATTTT
TRBJ2-2	17	.	TRBV14	TRBD2	CASSPGLAGADTGELFF	TGTGCCAGCAGCCCCGGACTAGCGGGAGCCGACACCGGGGAGCTGTTTTTT
TRBJ2-5	13	.	TRBV29-1	.	CSGRGTRGGKQYF	TGCAGCGGGCGGGGGACACGTGGTGGTAAGCAGTACTTC
TRBJ2-3	14	.	TRBV28	.	CASSLFQGPDTQYF	TGTGCCAGCAGTTTATTTCAGGGTCCAGATACGCAGTATTTT
TRBJ2-7	15	once	TRBV2	TRBD1	CASRRRRDSYYEQYF	TGTGCCAGCAGACGGCGCCGGGACAGTTACTACGAGCAGTACTTC
TRBJ1-1	12	few	TRBV11-2	.	CASSPRDTEAFF	TGTGCCAGCAGCCCCAGGGACACTGAAGCTTTCTTT
TRBJ1-5	15	.	TRBV7-2	.	CASSSDALSNQPQHF	TGTGCCAGCAGCTCAGACGCCCTTAGCAATCAGCCCCAGCATTTT
TRBJ1-3	15	.	TRBV28	TRBD1	CASRDRGISGNTIYF	TGTGCCAGCAGGGACAGGGGGATATCTGGAAACACCATATATTTT
TRBJ2-7	15	.	TRBV29-1	.	CSVGGSGRGTYEQYF	TGCAGCGTTGGTGGTAGCGGCCGGGGCACCTACGAGCAGTACTTC
TRBJ2-1	11	.	TRBV28	.	CASTSSYEQFF	TGTGCCAGTACTAGTTCCTATGAGCAGTTCTTC
TRBJ1-1	16	.	TRBV10-3	TRBD1	CAISEREGQGSTEAFF	TGTGCCATCAGTGAGAGAGAGGGACAGGGCTCCACTGAAGCTTTCTTT
TRBJ2-1	18	.	TRBV4-1	.	CASSQYQGPLSSYNEQFF	TGCGCCAGCAGCCAATATCAGGGGCCTTTAAGCTCCTACAATGAGCAGTTCTTC
TRBJ1-4	18	.	TRBV9	TRBD1	CASSQGQGGFMTNEKLFF	TGTGCCAGCAGTCAGGGACAGGGGGGTTTTATGACTAATGAAAAACTGTTTTTT
TRBJ2-1	13	.	TRBV10-2	.	CASSSGFPNEQFF	TGCGCCAGCAGTAGCGGGTTCCCCAATGAGCAGTTCTTC
TRBJ2-7	12	many	TRBV11-2	TRBD1	CASSRGGEEQYF	TGTGCCAGCAGTAGAGGGGGCGAGGAGCAGTACTTC
TRBJ1-5	13	.	TRBV7-2	.	CASSLSRNQPQHF	TGTGCCAGCAGCTTATCCCGAAATCAGCCCCAGCATTTT
TRBJ2-2	15	.	TRBV28	TRBD1	CAILPGQASTGELFF	TGTGCCATCCTACCGGGACAGGCTTCCACCGGGGAGCTGTTTTTT
TRBJ2-3	14	.	TRBV28	.	CASSAPVGGDTQYF	TGTGCCAGCAGTGCCCCCGTTGGTGGGGATACGCAGTATTTT
TRBJ1-2	12	.	TRBV6-6	.	CASTPGGYGYTF	TGTGCCAGCACCCCCGGGGGCTATGGCTACACCTTC
TRBJ2-2	16	many	TRBV5-1	.	CASSLFPQINTGELFF	TGCGCCAGCAGCTTGTTCCCCCAAATCAACACCGGGGAGCTGTTTTTT
TRBJ1-1	13	.	TRBV13	.	CASSLFSGAEAFF	TGTGCCAGCAGCTTATTTTCAGGGGCTGAAGCTTTCTTT
TRBJ2-3	16	.	TRBV6-6	TRBD2	CASSLGLAGGADTQYF	TGTGCCAGCAGTTTGGGACTAGCGGGAGGAGCAGATACGCAGTATTTT
TRBJ2-7	14	.	TRBV5-1	.	CASSAGDGPLEQYF	TGCGCCAGCAGTGCAGGGGACGGCCCATTGGAGCAGTACTTC
TRBJ2-6	18	.	TRBV6-1	.	CASSVRDRSISGANVLTF	TGTGCCAGCAGTGTCCGGGACCGCTCAATCTCTGGGGCCAACGTCCTGACTTTC
TRBJ2-4	15	.	TRBV6-6	.	CASSPSFSEGNIQYF	TGTGCCAGCAGTCCCTCCTTTAGCGAAGGGAACATTCAGTACTTC
TRBJ1-2	12	few	TRBV7-9	.	CASSLGREGYTF	TGTGCCAGCAGCTTAGGCAGGGAGGGCTACACCTTC
TRBJ1-5	14	.	TRBV19	TRBD1	CASSRQGGYQPQHF	TGTGCCAGTTCTAGACAGGGCGGTTACCAGCCCCAGCATTTT
TRBJ2-7	15	.	TRBV7-9	TRBD2	CASSPAAGGHYEQYF	TGTGCCAGCAGCCCCGCGGCGGGAGGCCACTACGAGCAGTACTTC